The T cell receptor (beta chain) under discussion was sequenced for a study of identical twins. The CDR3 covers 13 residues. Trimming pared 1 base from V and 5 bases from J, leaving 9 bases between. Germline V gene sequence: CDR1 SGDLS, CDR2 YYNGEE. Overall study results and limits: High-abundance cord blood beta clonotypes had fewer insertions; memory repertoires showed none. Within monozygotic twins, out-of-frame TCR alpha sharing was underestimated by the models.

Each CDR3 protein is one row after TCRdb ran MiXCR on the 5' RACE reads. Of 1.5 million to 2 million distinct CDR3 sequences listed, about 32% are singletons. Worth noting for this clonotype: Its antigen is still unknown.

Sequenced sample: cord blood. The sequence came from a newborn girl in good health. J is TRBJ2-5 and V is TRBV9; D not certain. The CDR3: CASSVRASETQYF. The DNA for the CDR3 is TGTGCCAGCAGCGTAAGAGCCTCGGAGACCCAGTACTTC.